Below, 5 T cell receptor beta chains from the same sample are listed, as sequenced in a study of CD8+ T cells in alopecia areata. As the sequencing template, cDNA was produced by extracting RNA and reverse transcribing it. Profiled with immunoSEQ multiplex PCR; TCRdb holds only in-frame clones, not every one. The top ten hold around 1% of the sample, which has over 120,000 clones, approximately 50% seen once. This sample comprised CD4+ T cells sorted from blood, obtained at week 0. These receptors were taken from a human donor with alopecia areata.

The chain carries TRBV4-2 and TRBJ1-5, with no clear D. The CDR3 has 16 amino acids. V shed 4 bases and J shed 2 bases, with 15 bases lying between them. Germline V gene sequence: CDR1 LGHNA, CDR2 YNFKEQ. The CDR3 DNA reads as TGTGCCAGCAGCCCTATCGGTAGAGTAGGCAATCAGCCCCAGCATTTT. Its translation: CASSPIGRVGNQPQHF.

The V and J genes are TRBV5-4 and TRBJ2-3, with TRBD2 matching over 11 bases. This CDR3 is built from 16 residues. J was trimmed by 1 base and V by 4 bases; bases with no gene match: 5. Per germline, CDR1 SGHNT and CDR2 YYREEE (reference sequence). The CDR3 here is CASSVKLAGGTDTQYF. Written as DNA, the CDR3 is TGTGCCAGCAGCGTAAAACTAGCGGGGGGCACAGATACGCAGTATTTT.

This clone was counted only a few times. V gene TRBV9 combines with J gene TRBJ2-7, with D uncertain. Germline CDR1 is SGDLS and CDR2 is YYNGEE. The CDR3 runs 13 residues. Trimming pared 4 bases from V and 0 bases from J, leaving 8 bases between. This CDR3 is CASSPAPSYEQYF. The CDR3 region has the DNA TGTGCCAGCAGCCCAGCTCCCTCCTACGAGCAGTACTTC.

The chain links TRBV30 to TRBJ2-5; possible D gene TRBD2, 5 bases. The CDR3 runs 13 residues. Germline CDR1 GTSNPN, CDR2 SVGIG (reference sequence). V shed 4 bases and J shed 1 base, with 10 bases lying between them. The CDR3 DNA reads TGTGCCTGGATGGCAAGCGGCCAAGAGACCCAGTACTTC. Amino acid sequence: CAWMASGQETQYF.

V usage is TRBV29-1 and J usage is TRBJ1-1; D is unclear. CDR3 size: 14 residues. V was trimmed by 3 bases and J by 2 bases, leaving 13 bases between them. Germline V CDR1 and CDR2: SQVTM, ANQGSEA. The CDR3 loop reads CSVDPGSVNTEAFF. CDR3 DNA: TGCAGCGTTGACCCGGGATCAGTAAACACTGAAGCTTTCTTT.